This TCR beta chain was profiled in a study of identical twins (dated by TCRdb to 2016 to 2017). About the full investigation: The study deep-sequenced TCR alpha and beta repertoires from monozygotic twins, unrelated adults of various ages and cord blood to test whether fetal clonotypes persist. To rule out contamination, the twin experiments were replicated at different times with different library preparation protocols.

The trim is 0 bases for V and 8 bases for J, with a gap of 14 bases between the germline ends. Inclusive of the bounding cysteine and phenylalanine, the CDR3 is 15 residues long. CDR3 DNA only is kept here, 45 bases in frame from base 1. For CDR1 and CDR2, the germline V gene lists SGHRS and YFSETQ. This clonotype has ten or more counts. The target of this receptor is not known. No base quality values were provided; no much bigger clone lies one nucleotide off. Findings and caveats that apply to the study as a whole: In monozygotic twins, recombination models systematically underestimated out-of-frame TCR alpha sharing, but the models matched the sharing seen between unrelated individuals. In beta out-of-frame sequences, excess twin sharing was weaker, because having fewer shared sequences lowered the signal-to-noise ratio. Compared with coincidental sharing between unrelated individuals, out-of-frame TCR alpha sequences shared between twins had an excess of sequences with low generation probability. Fewer insertions were carried by abundant cord blood beta clonotypes; a weaker similar trend was observed in young adult naive repertoires, while no such trend was observed in memory repertoires. Invariant T cells such as MAIT and iNKT could partly confound zero-insertion analyses, although diverse VJ usage argued against such confounding for most clonotypes. Because the same donors could not be followed over many years, the conclusions depended on cross-sectional statistical analysis.

Every donor was a healthy Caucasian. The study also sequenced three unrelated non-twin adults: a male aged 18 to 29, a male aged 50 to 59 and a female aged 50 to 59. Miltenyi CD45RO+ enrichment and human naive T-cell isolation kits were used to isolate memory (CD45RO+) and naive T cells from PBMC. Library construction relied on 5' RACE. Sequenced using an Illumina HiSeq 2000. Template switching introduced a universal primer binding site; the final cDNA contained a unique molecular identifier, enabling accurate counting of TCR cDNA molecules. First-strand cDNA for TCR alpha and beta chains was synthesized from specific primers in the conserved constant-segment region. To control for contamination, each cDNA library was double barcoded with a SMART-Mk sample barcode plus Illumina barcodes. TruSeq adapter sequences and Illumina sample barcodes were added in two successive PCR steps. The TCR alpha and beta cDNA libraries were sequenced on the Illumina HiSeq platform using custom primers. On the study's bioinformatics: Unique molecular identifiers were extracted from raw reads with MiGEC, and CDR3 positions were determined with MiXCR. Recombination models were inferred per individual with the repgenHMM and IGoR tools using an EM algorithm. Shared clonotypes were analyzed with the tcR package in R, and sharing was normalized by the product of cloneset sizes. To study raw recombination without the effects of thymic and clonal selection, out-of-frame nonproductive sequences were analyzed. TCRdb reprocessed the public reads (quality trimming at Q25 with fastp, clone calling with MiXCR) and kept in-frame beta chains. Rows merge per CDR3 protein into single entries with the most common DNA and genes. V and J calls and clone size were set by TCRdb, not the authors. The sample profile shows 350,000 to 500,000 distinct CDR3 sequences; around a sixth of them were found once. The top ten clonotypes cover 12% of the sample.

The rearrangement joined TRBV5-1 to TRBJ1-4, with an unclear D gene assignment. This TCR was recovered from a man aged 50 to 60 in good health. The sequencing sample was made of naive T cells sorted from blood. The meaning of the sample's cell subset or site label: cells isolated with a human naive T-cell isolation kit. The DNA reads TGCGCCAGCAGCTTGGGTGGGCGCTCCGAAGAAAAACTGTTTTTT. Its translation reads: CASSLGGRSEEKLFF.